The 21 T cell receptor beta chains in this list originate from one sample, sequenced in a study of cytomegalovirus exposure and HLA in healthy donors. Use of 60 Vbeta and 13 Jbeta primers characterized the PCR. The data were produced by immunoSEQ multiplex PCR, yet TCRdb's version contains in-frame clones alone and is incomplete. This repertoire includes some 34,000 clones. Sequencing used PBMCs. These TCRs come from a middle-aged woman in good health and CMV-seropositive.

The rearrangement links TRBV7-9 to TRBJ1-1; D perhaps matches TRBD1 (6 bases). CDR1 SEHNR and CDR2 FQNEAQ come from the germline V gene (reference sequence). The CDR3 contains 15 residues. Trimming removed 1 base at V and 0 bases at J, with 9 bases between. The CDR3 sequence: CASSLVGGLNTEAFF. The CDR3 DNA is TGTGCCAGCAGCTTAGTCGGGGGGCTGAACACTGAAGCTTTCTTT.

The chain carries TRBV6-1 and TRBJ1-4; no reliable D call. Germline CDR1 is MNHNS and CDR2 is SASEGT. Between the trimmed V and J ends, which lost 3 bases and 10 bases, there was a span of 9 bases. The CDR3 length is 12 residues. CDR3: CASSENGLKLFF. The CDR3, as DNA: TGTGCCAGCAGTGAGAACGGGTTAAAACTGTTTTTT.

V usage is TRBV19 and J usage is TRBJ2-7, with TRBD1 matching 8 bases. The CDR3 is made up of 15 amino acids. Trimming cost V 7 bases and J 0 bases; bases outside gene matches: 8. In germline, CDR1 is LNHDA, CDR2 SQIVND (reference sequence). CDR3 residues: CASKAGGPSSYEQYF. The CDR3 region has the DNA TGTGCCAGTAAGGCAGGGGGCCCTAGCTCCTACGAGCAGTACTTC. Variable domain in full (rest from reference TRBV19 and TRBJ2-7): DGGITQSPKYLFRKEGQNVTLSCEQNLNHDAMYWYRQDPGQGLRLIYYSQIVNDFQKGDIAEGYSVSREKKESFPLTVTSAQKNPTAFYLCASKAGGPSSYEQYFGPGTRLTVT.

The chain is built from TRBV15 and TRBJ1-3; maybe TRBD1 (6 bases). CDR1 and CDR2 from the germline V gene are LNHNV and YYDKDF (reference sequence). This CDR3 is 17 amino acids long. V was pared by 0 bases and J by 0 bases, with 12 bases between. The CDR3 DNA is TGTGCCACCAGCAGAGATCGGGGGGGCATCTCTGGAAACACCATATATTTT. Protein: CATSRDRGGISGNTIYF.

The chain carries TRBV28 and TRBJ2-7; 11 positions agree with TRBD2. This CDR3 region has 14 residues. The germline V gene encodes CDR1 MDHEN and CDR2 SYDVKM. V lost 5 bases and J lost 2; bases outside the gene matches: 2. The CDR3 spells CASSGTSGPYEQYF. In nucleotides, the CDR3 is TGTGCCAGCAGTGGGACTAGCGGACCCTACGAGCAGTACTTC.

V and J are TRBV29-1 and TRBJ2-1; possible D gene TRBD2, 5 bases. V was shortened by 4 bases and J by 7 bases, with 17 bases between the two germline ends. The CDR3 covers 14 residues. CDR1 is SQVTM and CDR2 is ANQGSEA in the germline V gene. The CDR3 here is CSVGASGALNEQFF. For the CDR3, the DNA is TGCAGCGTTGGAGCAAGCGGTGCGTTGAATGAGCAGTTCTTC.

The rearrangement joins TRBV7-9 to TRBJ2-7; TRBD1 matches 12 bases. Germline CDR1 is SEHNR and CDR2 is FQNEAQ (reference sequence). The V segment lost 3 bases and the J segment 7 bases; nucleotides outside the gene matches: 4. The CDR3 is 14 amino acids. The CDR3 coding sequence is TGTGCCAGCAGCTTCGGGACAGGGGGCAAAGAGCAGTACTTC. This translates into CASSFGTGGKEQYF.

The chain uses TRBV6-7 and TRBJ1-4; D is undetermined. TRBV6-7 belongs to the ORF category, with a function that is uncertain. This CDR3 region has 15 residues. Trimming removed 7 bases from V and 8 bases from J, with 20 bases in between. The CDR3 protein is CASTPTLAPSEKLFF. The CDR3 nucleotides are TGTGCCAGCACCCCAACTTTAGCCCCCAGCGAAAAACTGTTTTTT.

V gene TRBV30 combines with J gene TRBJ1-3; D is unresolved. Trimming shortened V by 2 bases and J by 1 base, and 3 bases separated the two germline ends. Germline V CDR1 and CDR2: GTSNPN, SVGIG (reference sequence). CDR3 length equals 12 residues. DNA for the CDR3: TGTGCCTGGAGTTCTTCTGGAAACACCATATATTTT. Protein: CAWSSSGNTIYF.

This chain links TRBV19 with TRBJ1-1; TRBD1 matches 8 bases. The CDR3 sequence is 15 residues long. The V and J ends lost 5 bases and 2 bases, in that order; junction bases with no gene match: 7. The V gene's germline CDR1 is LNHDA and CDR2 SQIVND (reference sequence). CDR3 nucleotides: TGTGCCAGTAGTGTCCGTGGACAGGGTAACACTGAAGCTTTCTTT. It translates to CASSVRGQGNTEAFF.

The CDR3 is CASSLEQGAAGYTF. CDR3 coding DNA: TGTGCCAGCAGCTTGGAACAGGGGGCGGCAGGCTACACCTTC. The V and J genes are TRBV5-4 and TRBJ1-2; 9 bases are shared with TRBD1. This CDR3 is 14 amino acids long. Looked up from germline, CDR1 is SGHNT and CDR2 is YYREEE (reference sequence). V gave up 0 bases and J gave up 8 bases; unmatched junction bases: 5.

The rearrangement joins TRBV4-1 to TRBJ2-7, with 8 bases that match TRBD1. This CDR3 spans 15 amino acids. The V segment lost 0 bases and the J segment 5 bases; nucleotides outside the gene matches: 6. The germline CDR1 and CDR2 sequences are MGHRA and YSYEKL. The CDR3 is CASSQDMPGGNEQYF. The CDR3 DNA sequence: TGCGCCAGCAGCCAAGATATGCCAGGGGGCAACGAGCAGTACTTC.

The rearrangement links TRBV5-6 to TRBJ1-6, with D perhaps TRBD1 (5 bases). Germline CDR1 SGHDT, CDR2 YYEEEE. This CDR3 has 17 residues. V was cut by 4 bases and J by 3 bases, with 17 bases left in between. The CDR3, as DNA: TGTGCCAGCAGCCGCTGGGGGGAAGACTTCTATAATTCACCCCTCCACTTT. It encodes CASSRWGEDFYNSPLHF.

The V call is TRBV29-1, the J call TRBJ2-3; 8 bases line up with TRBD1. CDR1 SQVTM and CDR2 ANQGSEA come from the germline V gene. CDR3 length: 13 amino acids. The trim removed 7 bases at V and 1 base at J, leaving 4 bases unmatched. CDR3 coding DNA: TGCAGCGCCGAGGGACAGGGCACAGATACGCAGTATTTT. Its protein is CSAEGQGTDTQYF.

The chain has TRBV4-3 and TRBJ2-1, with D perhaps TRBD2 (6 bases). CDR3 length equals 14 residues. The V and J ends lost 4 bases and 8 bases respectively, with 15 bases between them. Per germline, CDR1 LGHNA and CDR2 YSLEER. CDR3 region: CASSRATSVDEQFF. DNA of the CDR3: TGCGCCAGCAGCCGAGCGACTAGTGTGGATGAGCAGTTCTTC.

The chain uses TRBV30 and TRBJ2-5; 13 bases are a match to TRBD2. The CDR3 has 15 amino acids. Unmatched junction bases numbered 2, after V lost 1 base and J lost 3 bases. Germline V CDR1 and CDR2: GTSNPN, SVGIG (reference sequence). The CDR3 bases are TGTGCCTGGAGTGGGGGGACTAGCGGGAAAGAGACCCAGTACTTC. It encodes CAWSGGTSGKETQYF.

This chain joins TRBV7-9 and TRBJ1-1; D gene uncertain. The germline CDR1 and CDR2 sequences are SEHNR and FQNEAQ (reference sequence). Deletions cut 2 bases from V and 4 bases from J, with 14 bases between. CDR3 length: 15 amino acids. CDR3 DNA sequence: TGTGCCAGCAGCTTACCCCTGGGCCGTGTCACTGAAGCTTTCTTT. It specifies CASSLPLGRVTEAFF.

The chain recombines TRBV29-1 with TRBJ2-2, with a possible D match to TRBD2 (5 bases). This CDR3 spans 13 amino acids. The V and J ends lost 4 bases and 5 bases respectively, with 11 bases between them. Germline V lookup: CDR1 SQVTM, CDR2 ANQGSEA. As DNA, the CDR3 is TGCAGCGTTGGTGTGAGGGAGACCGGGGAGCTGTTTTTT. It is translated as CSVGVRETGELFF.

The V and J genes are TRBV15 and TRBJ2-3; 7 bases fit TRBD1. CDR3 length equals 15 residues. After removal of 5 bases from V and 1 base from J, the junction contained 6 bases not matched to a gene. Germline CDR1 reads LNHNV; CDR2 reads YYDKDF (reference sequence). This chain's CDR3 is CATSRSGQGTDTQYF. The CDR3 region has the DNA TGTGCCACCAGCCGCTCTGGACAGGGCACAGATACGCAGTATTTT. Filled out from reference TRBV15 and TRBJ2-3, the complete variable domain reads DAMVIQNPRYQVTQFGKPVTLSCSQTLNHNVMYWYQQKSSQAPKLLFHYYDKDFNNEADTPDNFQSRRPNTSFCFLDIRSPGLGDTAMYLCATSRSGQGTDTQYFGPGTRLTVL.

Points on this clone: One end of the junction varies from germline; a read error may be responsible. Other DNA sequences in the sample encode the same CDR3. V and J are TRBV5-1 and TRBJ2-3; a weak D match, TRBD2 (6 bases). In germline, CDR1 is SGHRS, CDR2 YFSETQ. The CDR3 covers 15 residues. CDR3 coding DNA: TGCGCCAGCAGCTTGGGGACTACCCGCGCAGATACGCAGTATTTC. Translation: CASSLGTTRADTQYF.

The rearrangement joins TRBV28 to TRBJ1-4; 10 bases are a match to TRBD1. This CDR3 comprises 15 residues. Germline V gives CDR1 MDHEN, CDR2 SYDVKM. The V gene end was trimmed by 3 bases and the J gene end by 8 bases; junction bases not matched to a gene: 6. In DNA form, the CDR3 reads TGTGCCAGCAGTTTTGCCGACAGGGGGCGCGAAAAACTGTTTTTT. This codes for CASSFADRGREKLFF.